This T cell receptor beta chain was retrieved from a study of cytomegalovirus exposure and HLA in healthy donors (dated by TCRdb to between 2016 and 2019). As for the study more broadly: According to a later analysis, one platform produced both the 100 to 150 validation repertoires and the 720 or so repertoires of the first cohort. The study was designed to test whether signatures of past pathogen exposure could be identified by cataloging public T cell receptors. Besides the first cohort of roughly 640 subjects, a separate validation cohort made up of around 120 different subjects was used. The study combined high-throughput TCR immunosequencing, statistical association of individual TCRs with disease status, and machine learning to predict cytomegalovirus infection status. Overall results and qualifications from the work: In a later analysis, TCRs clustered in the first cohort were found to also tend to co-occur in the approximately 110 validation repertoires, with around 94% of cluster scores above 0. Across donors, most TCR sequences were observed very rarely, whereas some public TCRs were present in many individuals. A few of the identified cytomegalovirus-associated TCR beta chains were confirmed in vitro to be specific for cytomegalovirus antigens. A total of fewer than 200 TCR beta chains were listed by the study as associated with cytomegalovirus. Cytomegalovirus status was reported to be diagnosed by the classifier with high specificity and sensitivity in both the original and validation cohorts. A later analysis lacked HLA typing for the validation cohort, so it scored co-occurrence in that cohort across all 110 or so repertoires. The authors suggested that the approach could potentially be generalized to other disease states and immunological phenotypes.

This clone showed up just once. It has no known antigen specificity. It has no much larger one-base neighbor in the sample; base qualities were not kept. Libraries were built with the immunoSEQ multiplex PCR assay. The study's own analysis went as follows. A statistical classification framework was built for diagnosing cytomegalovirus status from the catalog of TCR beta chain sequences. The table comes from immuneACCESS by way of TCRdb, which keeps in-frame sequences with V and J called. Part of the clones is missing from these tables; in studies checked, under half for an unresolved V gene and the rest for unknown reasons. The D gene and trimming were derived from the DNA, and the V and J assignments and clone size from that table. The sample data list about 220,000 clones, and roughly 84% of these were observed just once. The ten top clones hold more than 13% of the sample. Donors formed part of the validation cohort, which comprised over a hundred subjects and was distinct from the first cohort of under 850 subjects.

At the junction V is shortened by 0 bases and J by 4 bases, with 11 bases in between. The CDR1 and CDR2 encoded by the germline V gene (reference sequence) are SGHNT and YYREEE. The CDR3 contains 15 residues, cysteine and phenylalanine counted. The only DNA kept is the CDR3, 45 bases in frame from the first base. Sequenced sample: PBMCs. Rearrangement joined TRBV5-4 to TRBJ2-1; the D gene cannot be named for sure. The clonotype originates from a woman aged 30 to 39 in good health and CMV-seropositive. The CDR3 loop reads CASSLGSLRYNEQFF. The sequenced DNA: TGTGCCAGCAGCTTGGGTAGCTTGCGGTACAATGAGCAGTTCTTC.